The source of this T cell receptor beta chain is a study of blood T cell repertoires in COVID-19. The germline V gene has CDR1 SGHNT and CDR2 YYREEE (reference sequence). J was trimmed by 5 bases and V by 4 bases; bases with no gene match: 11. This CDR3 has 16 residues. In this sample, this clone turned up once. TCRdb keeps only in-frame clones here, not all; method: immunoSEQ multiplex PCR. This sample has 150,000 or so clones, with 92% found just once. Sample: peripheral blood. The receptor was isolated from a man under 40 with COVID-19, enrolled during active disease. The genes are TRBV5-4 and TRBJ1-4; TRBD1 matches at 7 bases. Here the CDR3 reads CASSLWTGANNEKLFF. The CDR3 region has the DNA TGTGCCAGCAGCCTATGGACAGGAGCCAACAATGAAAAACTGTTTTTT.